This T cell receptor beta chain is from a study of shared clonotypes between healthy human individuals. Naive CD8 cells, CD45RO-negative and positively selected for CCR7, excluded terminally differentiated effector memory CD45RA+ cells. The CDR3 consists of 15 residues. The V gene's germline CDR1 is SGHVS and CDR2 FQNEAQ. Trimming cost V 3 bases and J 1 base, with 13 bases left between them. Assay runs were performed at deep level. Genomic DNA of every subset was divided equally among multiple immunoSEQ plates. Profiling relied on immunoSEQ multiplex PCR, and the TCRdb table lists in-frame clones only, not all of them. The profile covers roughly 2.1 million clones, with just over 90% appearing a single time and 1.5% to 2% taken by the ten largest. Overall study findings and caveats: The donor pool, a small one, limited the genetic and exposure-history diversity represented. Memory subsets generally showed lower estimated richness than naive subsets.

Note on this clone: Its antigen is currently unknown.

Sequencing was done on a sample of naive CD8+ T cells from PBMCs. The rearrangement uses TRBV7-8 and TRBJ2-7; TRBD2 is a possible D gene (5 bases). The sequence came from a man aged 18 to 29 in good health. Some clones in this sample may be carry-over from other donors' samples. CDR3 DNA: TGTGCCAGCAGCTTGGTCGAGGGAGCATCCTACGAGCAGTACTTC. As protein: CASSLVEGASYEQYF.